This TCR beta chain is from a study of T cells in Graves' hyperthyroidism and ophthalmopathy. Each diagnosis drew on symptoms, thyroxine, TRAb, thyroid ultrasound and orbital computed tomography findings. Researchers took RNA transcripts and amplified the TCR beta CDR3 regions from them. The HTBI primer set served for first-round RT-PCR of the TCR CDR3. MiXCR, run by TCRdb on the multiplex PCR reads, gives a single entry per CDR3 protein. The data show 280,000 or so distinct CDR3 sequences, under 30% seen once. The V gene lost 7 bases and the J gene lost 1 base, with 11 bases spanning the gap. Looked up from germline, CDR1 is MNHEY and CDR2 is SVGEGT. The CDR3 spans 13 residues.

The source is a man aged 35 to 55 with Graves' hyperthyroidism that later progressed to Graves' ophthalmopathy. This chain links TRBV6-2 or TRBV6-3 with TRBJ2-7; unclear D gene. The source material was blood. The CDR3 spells CASTRPPSYEQYF. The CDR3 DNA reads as TGTGCCAGCACGCGGCCGCCTTCCTACGAGCAGTACTTC.